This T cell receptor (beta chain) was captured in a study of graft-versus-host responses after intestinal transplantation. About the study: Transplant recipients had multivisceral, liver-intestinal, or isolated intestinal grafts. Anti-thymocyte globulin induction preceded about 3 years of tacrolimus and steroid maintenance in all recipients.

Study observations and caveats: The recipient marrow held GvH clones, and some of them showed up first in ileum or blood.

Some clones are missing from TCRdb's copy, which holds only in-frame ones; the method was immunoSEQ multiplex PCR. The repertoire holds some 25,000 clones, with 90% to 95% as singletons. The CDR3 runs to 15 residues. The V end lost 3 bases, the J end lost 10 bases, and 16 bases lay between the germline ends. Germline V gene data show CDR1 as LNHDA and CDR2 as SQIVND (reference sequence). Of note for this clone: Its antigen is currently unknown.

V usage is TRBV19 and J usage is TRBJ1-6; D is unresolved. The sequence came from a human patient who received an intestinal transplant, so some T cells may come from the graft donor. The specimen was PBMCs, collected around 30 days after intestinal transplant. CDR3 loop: CASSIVFGVQSPLHF. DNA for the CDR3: TGTGCCAGTAGTATTGTCTTCGGGGTACAATCACCCCTCCACTTT.